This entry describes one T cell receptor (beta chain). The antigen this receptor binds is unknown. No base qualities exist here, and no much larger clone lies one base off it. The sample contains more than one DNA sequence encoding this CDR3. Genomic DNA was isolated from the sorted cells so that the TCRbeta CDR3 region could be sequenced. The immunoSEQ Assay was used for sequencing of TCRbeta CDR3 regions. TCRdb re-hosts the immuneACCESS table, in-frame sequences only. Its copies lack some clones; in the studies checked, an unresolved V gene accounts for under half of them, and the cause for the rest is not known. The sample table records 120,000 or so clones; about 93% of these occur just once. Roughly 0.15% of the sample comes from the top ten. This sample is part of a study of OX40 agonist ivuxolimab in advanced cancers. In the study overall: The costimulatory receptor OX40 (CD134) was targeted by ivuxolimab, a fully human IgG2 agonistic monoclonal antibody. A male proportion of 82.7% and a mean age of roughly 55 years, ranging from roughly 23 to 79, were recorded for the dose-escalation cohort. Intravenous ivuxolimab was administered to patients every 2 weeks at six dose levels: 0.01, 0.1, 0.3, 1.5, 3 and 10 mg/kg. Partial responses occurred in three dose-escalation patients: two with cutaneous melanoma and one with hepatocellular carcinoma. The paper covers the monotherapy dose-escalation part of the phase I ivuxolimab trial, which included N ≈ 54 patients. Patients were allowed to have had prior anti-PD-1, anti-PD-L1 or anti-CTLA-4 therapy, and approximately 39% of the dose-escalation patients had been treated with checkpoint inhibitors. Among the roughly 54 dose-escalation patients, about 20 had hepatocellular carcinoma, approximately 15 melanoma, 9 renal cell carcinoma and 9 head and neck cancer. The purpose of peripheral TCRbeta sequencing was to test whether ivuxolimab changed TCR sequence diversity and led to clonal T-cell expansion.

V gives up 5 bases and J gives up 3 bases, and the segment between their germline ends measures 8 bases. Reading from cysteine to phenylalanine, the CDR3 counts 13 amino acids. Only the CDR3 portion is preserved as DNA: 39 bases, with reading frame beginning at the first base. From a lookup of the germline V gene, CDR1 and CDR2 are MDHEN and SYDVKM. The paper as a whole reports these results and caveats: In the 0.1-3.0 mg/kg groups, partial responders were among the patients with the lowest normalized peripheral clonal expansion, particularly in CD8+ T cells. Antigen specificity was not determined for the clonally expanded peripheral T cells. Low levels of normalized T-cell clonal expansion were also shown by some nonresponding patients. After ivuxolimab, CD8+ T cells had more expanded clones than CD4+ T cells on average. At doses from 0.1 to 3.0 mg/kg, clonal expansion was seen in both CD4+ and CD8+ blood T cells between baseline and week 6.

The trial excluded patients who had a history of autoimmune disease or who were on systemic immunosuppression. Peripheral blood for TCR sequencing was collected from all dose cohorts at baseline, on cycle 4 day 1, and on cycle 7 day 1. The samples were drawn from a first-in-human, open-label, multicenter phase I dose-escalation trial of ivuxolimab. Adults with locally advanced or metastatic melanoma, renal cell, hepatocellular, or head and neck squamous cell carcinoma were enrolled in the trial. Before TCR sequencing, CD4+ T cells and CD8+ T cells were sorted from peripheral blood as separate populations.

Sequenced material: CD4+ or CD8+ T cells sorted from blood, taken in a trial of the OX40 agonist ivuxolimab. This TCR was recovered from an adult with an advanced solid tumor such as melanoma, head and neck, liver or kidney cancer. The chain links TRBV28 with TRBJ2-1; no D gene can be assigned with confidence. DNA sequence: TGTGCCAGCAGTCCCAGACTCTACAATGAGCAGTTCTTC. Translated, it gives CASSPRLYNEQFF.